These T cell receptor beta chains were read from a single sample in a study of cytomegalovirus exposure and HLA in healthy donors. TCRdb's copy holds only in-frame clones and misses some; the assay was immunoSEQ multiplex PCR. Of around 35,000 clones in the sample, over 70% were seen once. The sample was PBMCs. These receptors originate from a young man in good health and CMV-seronegative. CDR3s leave out the opening cysteine and the closing phenylalanine or tryptophan. The order of the fields is clone size, J gene, V gene, CDR3 protein. Some rows mark clone size as missing; the rest say once, few, many or name a class of expanded clone.

. | TRBJ2-3 | TRBV5-1 | ASSQGLAGSMDTQY
. | TRBJ2-2 | TRBV28 | ASRLSGRASIGELF
. | TRBJ1-2 | TRBV29-1 | STRPGGTRDGYT
. | TRBJ1-2 | TRBV7-8 | ASSLGEAGGYT
. | TRBJ1-2 | TRBV5-1 | ASSLLTTVGQSSGYT
. | TRBJ2-3 | TRBV18 | ASSPRQRGETDTQY
. | TRBJ2-5 | TRBV2 | ASSPPGTLTQETQY
. | TRBJ2-5 | TRBV29-1 | SVAGTGRGETQY
. | TRBJ2-3 | TRBV10-1 | ASSEQGTDTQY
. | TRBJ2-1 | TRBV19 | ASSPQPLTSGHNEQF
few | TRBJ1-6 | TRBV5-1 | ASSLDAQGFPSPLH
few | TRBJ2-2 | TRBV6-1 | ASSESWNTGELF
once | TRBJ2-3 | TRBV28 | ASSPPELVTQY
. | TRBJ2-3 | TRBV7-2 | ASSLVGIAGGQY
few | TRBJ1-5 | TRBV2 | ASSESWAKLNQPQH
once | TRBJ1-2 | TRBV2 | ASSGSGYGYT
. | TRBJ2-7 | TRBV7-9 | ASSLRARTGLHEQY
. | TRBJ2-5 | TRBV5-6 | ASSPPGEETQY
. | TRBJ2-7 | TRBV30 | AWRGQGGPYEQY
. | TRBJ2-1 | TRBV7-8 | ASSRTSGGIDEQF
few | TRBJ1-5 | TRBV28 | ASSLGGGNQPQH
. | TRBJ2-7 | TRBV2 | ASRTQQGPYEQY
. | TRBJ2-7 | TRBV18 | ASSPRMTGGAGGGYEQY